This T cell receptor beta chain was captured by sequencing in a study of shared clonotypes between healthy human individuals. As concerns this clone: Its antigen is undetermined.

Naive CD8 cells comprised CD45RO-negative, CCR7-positively selected cells, excluding terminally differentiated effector memory CD45RA+ cells. The donor cohort consisted entirely of Caucasian adults residing in Nashville, Tennessee. Findings and limits, study-wide: Shared across a few donors were approximately 5% of the naive CD4 clonotypes. Across subsets, estimated richness was generally greater for naive than for memory populations.

Sequencing was performed with immunoSEQ multiplex PCR; in TCRdb, only in-frame clones are kept and a portion is missing. The sample consists of about 590,000 clones, about 95% of them appearing once. Input material: naive CD8+ T cells sorted from blood. The source of this sequence is a woman in her 30s in good health.

In DNA, the CDR3 is TGTGCCAGTAACCCGGACAGGGACTATGGCTACACCTTC. Amino acids: CASNPDRDYGYTF. This rearrangement joins TRBV19 to TRBJ1-2; 8 positions agree with TRBD1. The CDR3 contains 13 residues. Germline V lookup: CDR1 LNHDA, CDR2 SQIVND (reference sequence). J was trimmed by 3 bases and V by 7 bases; bases with no gene match: 4.